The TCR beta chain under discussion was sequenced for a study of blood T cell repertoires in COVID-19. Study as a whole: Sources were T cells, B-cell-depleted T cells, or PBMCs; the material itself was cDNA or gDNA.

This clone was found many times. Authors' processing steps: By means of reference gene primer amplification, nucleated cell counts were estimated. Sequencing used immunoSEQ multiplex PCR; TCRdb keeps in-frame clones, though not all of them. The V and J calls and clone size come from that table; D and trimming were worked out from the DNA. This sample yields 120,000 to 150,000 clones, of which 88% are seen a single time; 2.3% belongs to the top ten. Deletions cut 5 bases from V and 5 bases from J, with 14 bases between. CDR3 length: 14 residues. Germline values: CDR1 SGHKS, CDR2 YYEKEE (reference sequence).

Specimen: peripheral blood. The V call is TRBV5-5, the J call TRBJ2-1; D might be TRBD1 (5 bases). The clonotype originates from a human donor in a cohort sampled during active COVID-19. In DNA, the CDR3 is TGTGCCAGCAGTCGCGGACACTCTAACAATGAGCAGTTCTTC. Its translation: CASSRGHSNNEQFF.